This T cell receptor (beta chain) was captured in a study of blood T cell repertoires in COVID-19. Study as a whole: Sites in the United States, Italy and Spain provided acute and convalescent COVID-19 samples. The cDNA or gDNA used as material had been derived from T cells, B-cell-depleted T cells, or PBMCs.

Methods used by the authors: Amplification from reference gene primers served as the basis for estimated nucleated cell counts. Clones were sequenced by immunoSEQ multiplex PCR, and TCRdb holds only the in-frame ones, with some missing. V and J calls and clone size are those listed in that table; D and trimming were worked out from the DNA. Of hundreds of thousands of clones listed, around three quarters were seen once; the top ten hold about 3%. V dropped 2 bases and J dropped 8; count of bases not matched to a gene: 5. Germline assignment: CDR1 SNHLY and CDR2 FYNNEI. The CDR3 extends over 15 amino acids.

V usage is TRBV2 and J usage is TRBJ1-5; 11 bases line up with TRBD1. The TCR originated in a woman of 80 years or more with acute or convalescent COVID-19. The sequencing sample was made of peripheral blood. CDR3 in DNA: TGTGCCAGCAGTGAAAGGACAGGGGGCCTTGAGCCCCAGCATTTT. It codes for CASSERTGGLEPQHF.